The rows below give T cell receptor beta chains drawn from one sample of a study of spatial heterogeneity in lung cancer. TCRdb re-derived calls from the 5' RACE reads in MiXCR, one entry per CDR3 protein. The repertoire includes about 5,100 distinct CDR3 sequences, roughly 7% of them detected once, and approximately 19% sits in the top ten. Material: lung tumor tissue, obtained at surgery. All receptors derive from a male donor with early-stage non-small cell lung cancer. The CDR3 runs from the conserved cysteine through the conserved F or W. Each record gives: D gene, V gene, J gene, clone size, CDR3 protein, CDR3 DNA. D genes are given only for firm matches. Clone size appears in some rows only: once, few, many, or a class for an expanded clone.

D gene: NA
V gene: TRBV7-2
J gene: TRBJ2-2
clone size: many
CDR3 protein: CASSLVQGPTGELFF
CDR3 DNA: TGTGCCAGCAGCTTAGTGCAGGGACCCACCGGGGAGCTGTTTTTT

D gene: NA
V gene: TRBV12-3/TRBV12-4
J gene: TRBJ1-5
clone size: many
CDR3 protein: CASSFEGSNQPQHF
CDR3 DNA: TGTGCCAGCAGTTTTGAAGGTAGCAATCAGCCCCAGCATTTT

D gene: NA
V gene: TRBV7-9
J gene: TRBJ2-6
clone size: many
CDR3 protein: CASSLAGGSGANVLTF
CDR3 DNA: TGTGCCAGCAGCTTAGCGGGAGGCTCTGGGGCCAACGTCCTGACTTTC

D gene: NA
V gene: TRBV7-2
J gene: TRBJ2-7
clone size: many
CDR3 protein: CASSLEVGRGYEQYF
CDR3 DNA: TGTGCCAGCAGCTTAGAGGTGGGGCGGGGCTACGAGCAGTACTTC

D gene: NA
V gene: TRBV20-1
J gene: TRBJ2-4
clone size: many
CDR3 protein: CSARGAGQNIQYF
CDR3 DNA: TGCAGTGCTAGAGGCGCAGGGCAAAACATTCAGTACTTC

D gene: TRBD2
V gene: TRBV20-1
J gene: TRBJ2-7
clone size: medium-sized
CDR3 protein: CSARDFLAGGDEQYF
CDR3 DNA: TGCAGTGCTAGAGATTTCCTAGCGGGAGGAGACGAGCAGTACTTC

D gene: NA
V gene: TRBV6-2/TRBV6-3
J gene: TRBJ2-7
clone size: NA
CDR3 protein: CASSPSPSSYEQYF
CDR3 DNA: TGTGCCAGCAGTCCCTCGCCGAGCTCCTACGAGCAGTACTTC

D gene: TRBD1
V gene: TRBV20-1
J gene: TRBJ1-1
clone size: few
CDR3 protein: CSARVAGTGNTEAFF
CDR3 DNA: TGCAGTGCTAGGGTAGCCGGGACAGGGAACACTGAAGCTTTCTTT

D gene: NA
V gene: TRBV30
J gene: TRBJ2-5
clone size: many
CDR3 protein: CAWTPGTRIGKTQYF
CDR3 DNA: TGTGCCTGGACCCCCGGGACACGGATCGGGAAGACCCAGTACTTC

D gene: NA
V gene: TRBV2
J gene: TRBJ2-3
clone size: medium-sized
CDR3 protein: CASSEGERSADTQYF
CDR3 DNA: TGTGCCAGCAGTGAAGGTGAAAGGAGCGCAGATACGCAGTATTTT

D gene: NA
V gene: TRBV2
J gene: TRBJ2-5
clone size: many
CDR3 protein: CASIYDTGTIKGTQYF
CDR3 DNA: TGTGCCAGCATCTACGATACCGGGACAATAAAGGGGACCCAGTACTTC

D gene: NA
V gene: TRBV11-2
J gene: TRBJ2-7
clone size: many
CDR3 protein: CASSLVGDPSYEQYF
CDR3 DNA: TGTGCCAGCAGCTTAGTGGGGGATCCTTCCTACGAGCAGTACTTC

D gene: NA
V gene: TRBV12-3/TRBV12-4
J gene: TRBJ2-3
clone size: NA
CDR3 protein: CASSFADTQYF
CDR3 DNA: TGTGCCAGCAGTTTTGCAGATACGCAGTATTTT

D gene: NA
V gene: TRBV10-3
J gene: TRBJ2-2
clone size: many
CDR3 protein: CAIREVAGELFF
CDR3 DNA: TGTGCCATCAGAGAGGTGGCCGGGGAGCTGTTTTTT

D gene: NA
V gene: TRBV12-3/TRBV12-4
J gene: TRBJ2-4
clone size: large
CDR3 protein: CASRPAGLRNIQYF
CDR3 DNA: TGTGCCAGCAGACCCGCGGGGTTGCGGAACATTCAGTACTTC

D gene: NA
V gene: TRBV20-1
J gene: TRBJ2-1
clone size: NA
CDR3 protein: CSASNLYNEQFF
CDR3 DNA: TGCAGTGCTAGTAACCTCTACAATGAGCAGTTCTTC

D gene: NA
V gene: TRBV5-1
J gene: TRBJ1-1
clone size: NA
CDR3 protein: CASSWAQGYRTEAFF
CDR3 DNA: TGCGCCAGCAGCTGGGCCCAGGGTTATCGTACTGAAGCTTTCTTT

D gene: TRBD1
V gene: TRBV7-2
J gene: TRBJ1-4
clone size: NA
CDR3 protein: CASSPGTGAEKLFF
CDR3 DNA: TGTGCCAGCAGCCCCGGGACAGGGGCCGAAAAACTGTTTTTT

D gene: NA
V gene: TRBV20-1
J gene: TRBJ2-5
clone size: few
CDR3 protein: CSARDNLDQETQYF
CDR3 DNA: TGCAGTGCTAGAGATAACCTAGACCAAGAGACCCAGTACTTC

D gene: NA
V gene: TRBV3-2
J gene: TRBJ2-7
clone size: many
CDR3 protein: CASSQEVAGEQYF
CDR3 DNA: TGTGCCAGCAGCCAAGAAGTAGCGGGGGAGCAGTACTTC